This T cell receptor (beta chain) was identified during a study of T cells after yellow fever vaccination (dated by TCRdb to the late 2010s). Study-level background: The SMART-Seq v4 Ultra Low Input RNA kit was used to prepare libraries from fractions with low cell numbers. To track T-cell clones before and after primary and booster YFV17D yellow fever vaccination, bulk TCR alpha and beta repertoires were sequenced longitudinally. Two healthy male donors, one aged 18 to 30 and one aged 30 to 40 years, made up the cohort. Blood was collected at multiple timepoints before and after primary and secondary immunization, and bulk PBMC replicates and cell subsets were isolated. The investigation overall reported the following: FACS-sorted repertoires could contain abundant contaminating clonotypes from the bulk population, so computational filtering was required. After the booster, most clones that had expanded after primary vaccination were detected again (around 97% of CD4 and 88% of CD8), suggesting broad maintenance of memory. Because only a couple of donors were included in the study, the extent to which the findings can be generalized is limited. The secondary T-cell response was weaker than the primary response but faster, peaking on day 5 instead of day 15. A small fraction of clonotypes showed up in both the CD4 and CD8 compartments, probably as a result of convergent recombination.

The sequencer was an Illumina NovaSeq 6000. TCR cDNA was made using 5'RACE template switching, a step that added a universal primer site and unique molecular identifiers. cDNA synthesis was primed from both the TCR alpha and TCR beta constant segments. Library amplification involved two PCR steps, and the second step added sample barcodes and sequencing adapters. Libraries were sequenced on Illumina HiSeq 2500 (2x100 bp) or NovaSeq (2x150 bp). The study's processing was this. Demultiplexing of reads and collapsing into UMI consensus sequences were performed with MIGEC, and V(D)J alignment was carried out with MiXCR. Vaccine-responding clonotypes were defined with edgeR using replicate PBMC samples, requiring FDR below 0.01 and a log2 fold change above 5 up to day 15. CD4 or CD8 identity was assigned to each bulk clonotype according to whether the clonotype was present at higher abundance in the sequenced CD4 repertoire or the sequenced CD8 repertoire. In TCRdb, the public reads were trimmed at Q25 with fastp and aligned with MiXCR, with productive beta chains retained. Rows with one shared CDR3 protein collapse into an entry with the most common genes and DNA. TCRdb, not the original authors, processed these V and J calls. The table for this sample lists approximately 330,000 distinct CDR3 sequences; approximately 4% of them were counted only once. Of the sample, about 26% is held by the ten largest clones.

The meaning of the sample's treatment or condition label: live attenuated yellow fever vaccine strain. At each blood-draw timepoint, two biological replicates of bulk PBMCs were obtained. PBMCs were isolated from peripheral blood using a standard Ficoll-Paque protocol. RNA was extracted with TriZol from bulk PBMCs, CD4 and CD8 fractions, and dextramer-positive and dextramer-negative fractions. This clonotype was detected only a few times. The antigen it binds to is not known. The input lacks base qualities; no much larger clone sits a single base away. Ends trimmed: V by 2 bases, J by 6 bases; bases unmatched to a gene: 1. Based on the germline V gene, the CDR1 and CDR2 sequences are SGHRS and YFSETQ. The CDR3 goes from the cysteine to the phenylalanine over 14 residues. Only CDR3 DNA remains: 42 bases, in frame from the first base.

The TCR comes from a man aged 18-30 years who received the YFV17D yellow fever vaccine. The rearrangement joined TRBV5-1 to TRBJ1-4; the central 10 bases match TRBD1. The sequencing here drew on PBMCs, taken 5 days after the yellow fever booster vaccination. The CDR3 region: CASSFGTGDEKLFF. The DNA sequence reads TGCGCCAGCAGCTTCGGGACAGGGGATGAAAAACTGTTTTTT.